These 14 T cell receptor beta chains originate from one sample sequenced in a study of tissue T cells after allogeneic stem cell transplantation. Measured with immunoSEQ multiplex PCR; TCRdb has only the in-frame clones, and not every one. The sample gives about 17,000 clones, just over 70% of which show up once; roughly 0.91% is in the top ten. The sequenced sample was spleen. These receptors were collected from a female BALB/c mouse in good health. For this strain, the MHC haplotype corresponds to H2-d.

Comment on this clone: The gene names given are mouse names. The read ends 1 residue early relative to the CDR3; the germline J gene fills the gap. The chain links TRBV4 to TRBJ1-5; D is possibly TRBD1 (6 bases). The V gene's germline CDR1 is LGHDT and CDR2 YNNKQL (reference sequence). The CDR3 loop spans 14 amino acids. V was clipped by 4 bases and J by 4 bases, with 11 bases between them. CDR3 DNA (partial): TGTGCCAGCAGCTTACAGGGATGGAACCAGGCTCCGCTT. Residues: CASSLQGWNQAPL. The full CDR3 sequence reads CASSLQGWNQAPLF.

A note on this clone: Mouse gene names and germline throughout. This chain's CDR3 is CASSQPSAETLYF. The CDR3 DNA, read in part, is TGTGCCAGCAGTCAGCCTAGTGCAGAAACGCTGTAT. The chain carries TRBV4 and TRBJ2-3; D gene uncertain. The read comes to an end 1 residue before the CDR3 does, leaving the germline J gene to fill in the end. This CDR3 is built from 13 residues. V gave up 6 bases and J gave up 0 bases, with 7 bases separating them. Germline CDR1 is LGHDT and CDR2 is YNNKQL (reference sequence).

About this clone itself: Gene labels here are mouse ones. Coverage ceases 1 residue before the CDR3 finishes, and the germline J gene fills in the end. The rearrangement joins TRBV19 to TRBJ1-5; D gene unclear. The CDR3 contains 12 residues. The V gene lost 3 bases and the J gene lost 7 bases, with 8 bases spanning the gap. Germline V gene lookup returns CDR1 FNHDT and CDR2 SITEND (reference sequence). The sequenced CDR3 bases are TGTGCCAGCAGTACTCAACTTCAGGCTCCGCTT. The encoded protein is CASSTQLQAPL. The full CDR3 sequence reads CASSTQLQAPLF.

A remark on this clone: The gene names given are mouse names. The sequenced fragment ends 1 residue before the CDR3 boundary, so the rest is inferred from the germline J gene. V and J are TRBV13-3 and TRBJ2-3; 7 bases are shared with TRBD2. Germline V gene sequence: CDR1 NNHDY, CDR2 SYVADS. This CDR3 spans 14 amino acids. Trimming removed 1 base from V and 1 base from J; junction bases left unmatched: 0. Partial CDR3 DNA: TGTGCCAGCAGTGATCTGGGGGGTGCAGAAACGCTGTAT. Protein: CASSDLGGAETLY. Given in full, the CDR3 is CASSDLGGAETLYF.

Of note for this clone: Genes and germline are mouse. The missing CDR3 end, 1 residue past where the read stops, is filled in from the germline J gene. V and J are TRBV20 and TRBJ1-3; 8 nucleotides agree with TRBD1. Germline trimming cut 2 bases from V and 4 bases from J; bases unmatched to any gene: 1. Germline lookup yields CDR1 GFQATS and CDR2 STVNSAI. The CDR3 is 13 residues long. CDR3 sequence: CGARTGGGNTLYF. CDR3 DNA, as far as it was read: TGTGGTGCTAGGACAGGGGGGGGAAATACGCTCTAT.

This clone was seen only once. Mouse germline and gene names are used. The read halts 1 residue ahead of the CDR3 end, with the missing end drawn from the germline J gene. This chain uses TRBV13-2 with TRBJ1-6, with a weak D call TRBD1 (6 bases). TRBJ1-6 is an open reading frame whose function is uncertain. With 6 bases removed from V and 2 bases from J, the gap between germline ends came to 12 bases. CDR3 length: 15 amino acids. Germline V gene lookup returns CDR1 NNHNN and CDR2 SYGAGS (reference sequence). The chain's CDR3 is CASAGTNPYNSPLYF. The CDR3 DNA, read in part, is TGTGCCAGCGCCGGGACAAATCCCTATAATTCGCCCCTCTAC.

A word on this clone: Gene names and germline refer to mouse. The observed sequence ends 1 residue before the CDR3 terminus, with the missing tail filled in from the germline J gene. The chain links TRBV5 to TRBJ2-1; TRBD1 matches 8 bases. CDR3 length equals 14 residues. Germline CDR1 and CDR2: LGHNA and YNLKQL (reference sequence). After removal of 4 bases from V and 4 bases from J, the junction contained 3 bases not matched to a gene. The chain's CDR3 is CASSPGQEYAEQFF. The DNA read from the CDR3 is TGTGCCAGCAGCCCGGGACAGGAATATGCTGAGCAGTTC.

Remarks on this clone: Gene names refer to mouse genes. Partial CDR3 DNA: TGTGCCAGCAGTGAAAGCCGGGTAACAGAAGTCTTC. It codes for CASSESRVTEVF. The whole CDR3 sequence is CASSESRVTEVFF. This chain links TRBV13-1 with TRBJ1-1; D is ambiguous. The sequenced fragment ends 1 residue before the CDR3 boundary, so the rest is inferred from the germline J gene. The CDR3 has 13 amino acids. V was clipped by 2 bases and J by 5 bases, with 10 bases between them. CDR1 is NSHNY and CDR2 is SYGAGN in the germline V gene.

Turning to this clone: The genes and germline here are from mouse. The read terminates 1 residue ahead of where the CDR3 ends, so the germline J gene completes it. The gene calls are TRBV13-2 and TRBJ1-6; the D is unclear. TRBJ1-6 is designated an ORF whose function remains uncertain. Germline CDR1 is NNHNN and CDR2 is SYGAGS (reference sequence). Trimming removed 5 bases at V and 9 bases at J, with 6 bases between. The CDR3 loop spans 11 amino acids. The CDR3: CASGEGSPLYF. The covered CDR3 bases are TGTGCCAGCGGGGAGGGTTCGCCCCTCTAC.

To note about this clone: Germline and genes here are mouse. The sequence runs out 1 residue before the end of the CDR3; the remainder is reconstructed from the germline J gene. V is TRBV13-1 and J is TRBJ1-4; D remains ambiguous. V lost 2 bases to trimming and J lost 0 bases, with 5 bases between them. This CDR3 spans 14 amino acids. Germline V CDR1 and CDR2: NSHNY, SYGAGN. The covered CDR3 bases are TGTGCCAGCAGTGAAAGTATTTCCAACGAAAGATTATTT. Residues: CASSESISNERLF. The entire CDR3 is CASSESISNERLFF.

As to this clone: Each gene name is a mouse one. The read finishes 1 residue shy of the CDR3 end, and the germline J gene is used to complete it. The chain combines TRBV20 with TRBJ1-1, with D hard to call. This CDR3 has 13 amino acids. Germline CDR1 reads GFQATS; CDR2 reads STVNSAI. V was cut by 0 bases and J by 0 bases, with 5 bases left in between. The CDR3 sequence: CGARDSANTEVFF. The covered CDR3 bases are TGTGGTGCTAGGGATTCAGCAAACACAGAAGTCTTC.

As regards this clone: Gene and germline names: mouse. The CDR3 end falls 1 residue outside the read, so it is completed with the germline J gene. The chain combines TRBV4 with TRBJ2-5; TRBD2 aligns across 10 bases. V shed 5 bases and J 5 bases; nucleotides not matched to a gene: 4. From germline, CDR1 is LGHDT and CDR2 YNNKQL (reference sequence). The CDR3 contains 14 residues. CDR3: CASSPRLGGDTQYF. Partial CDR3 DNA: TGTGCCAGCAGCCCCCGACTGGGGGGAGACACCCAGTAC.

Regarding this clone: The genes and germline here are from mouse. The CDR3 is cut off 1 residue early in the read; its end comes from the germline J gene. The rearrangement joins TRBV5 to TRBJ2-7; D is perhaps TRBD2 (7 bases). The CDR3 loop spans 14 amino acids. Trimming removed 1 base from V and 4 bases from J, with 11 bases in between. Germline loops: CDR1 LGHNA, CDR2 YNLKQL (reference sequence). The covered CDR3 bases are TGTGCCAGCAGCCAAGGGGAGGGGGGGTATGAACAGTAC. Translating gives CASSQGEGGYEQY. The full CDR3 sequence reads CASSQGEGGYEQYF.

In the case of this clone: Mouse germline and gene names are used. The read falls 1 residue short of the CDR3 end, and the missing part is taken from the germline J gene. The chain links TRBV1 to TRBJ2-7, with 7 positions matching TRBD1. Trimming at V came to 0 bases and at J to 0 bases, leaving 5 bases not matched to a gene. The length of the CDR3 is 16 residues. Germline V gene lookup returns CDR1 NSQYPW and CDR2 LRSPGD (reference sequence). CDR3 DNA, as far as it was read: TGCACCTGCAGTGCAGATTCGGCAGGGGGCTCCTATGAACAGTAC. This gives the protein CTCSADSAGGSYEQY. The whole CDR3 protein is CTCSADSAGGSYEQYF. The full variable domain, its missing parts supplied by reference TRBV1 and TRBJ2-7, is VTLLEQNPRWRLVPRGQAVNLRCILKNSQYPWMSWYQQDLQKQLQWLFTLRSPGDKEVKSLPGADYLATRVTDTELRLQVANMSQGRTLYCTCSADSAGGSYEQYFGPGTRLTVL.